This T cell receptor beta chain stems from a study of T cell clonality in common variable immunodeficiency. Broader study findings: T cell subpopulation sequencing would be needed to explain CVID clonality. Fewer deletions and N-nucleotide insertions were reportedly seen in common variable immunodeficiency TCR beta sequences.

Ten or more counts support this clone. Its antigen is as yet unknown. The read finishes 3 residues shy of the CDR3 end, and the germline J gene is used to complete it. This table comes from immunoSEQ multiplex PCR, and its TCRdb copy is limited to in-frame clones, with some not included. The sample holds around 28,000 clones, and no clone turns up only once. The V segment lost 2 bases and the J segment 8 bases; nucleotides outside the gene matches: 3. The CDR3 runs 14 residues. Germline V lookup: CDR1 SGHVS, CDR2 FNYEAQ. The sequencing sample was made of peripheral blood mononuclear cells. The chain is built from TRBV7-6 and TRBJ1-4; TRBD1 matches at 9 bases. The receptor's source is a human donor with common variable immunodeficiency. The CDR3: CASSLTGGQEKLFF. The part of the CDR3 DNA that was read is TGTGCCAGCAGCTTAACAGGGGGCCAGGAAAAA. The full variable domain, rest sourced from reference TRBV7-6 and TRBJ1-4, is GAGVSQSPRYKVTKRGQDVALRCDPISGHVSLYWYRQALGQGPEFLTYFNYEAQQDKSGLPNDRFSAERPEGSISTLTIQRTEQRDSAMYRCASSLTGGQEKLFFGSGTQLSVL.